This T cell receptor beta chain was captured in a study of CD8 T cells in Susac syndrome. Random hexamers primed reverse transcription of about 0.45 to 1 ug RNA. From the immunoSEQ multiplex PCR reads, TCRdb called clonotypes with MiXCR, one entry per CDR3 protein. The sample contains about 120,000 distinct CDR3 sequences, 80% to 95% of which appear only once. The clonotype was recovered from a human donor in good health. The sample taken for sequencing was CD4+ T cells from PBMCs.

The CDR3 reads CASSEKAFSGNTIYF. CDR3 in DNA: TGTGCCAGCAGTGAAAAGGCGTTCTCTGGAAACACCATATATTTT. J is TRBJ1-3 and V is TRBV6-1; D unclear. The CDR3 loop spans 15 amino acids. Trimming pared 2 bases from V and 0 bases from J, leaving 8 bases between. The germline V gene encodes CDR1 MNHNS and CDR2 SASEGT.